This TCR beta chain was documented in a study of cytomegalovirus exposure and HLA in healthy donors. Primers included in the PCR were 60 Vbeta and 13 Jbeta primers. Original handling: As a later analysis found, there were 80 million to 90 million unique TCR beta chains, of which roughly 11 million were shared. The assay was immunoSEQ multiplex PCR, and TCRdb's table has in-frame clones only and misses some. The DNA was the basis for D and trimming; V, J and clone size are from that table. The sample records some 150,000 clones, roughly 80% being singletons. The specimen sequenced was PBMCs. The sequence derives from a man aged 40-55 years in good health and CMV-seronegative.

This CDR3 reads CASSWTREDTQYF. DNA of the CDR3: TGTGCCAGCAGCTGGACTAGAGAGGATACGCAGTATTTT. The chain uses TRBV6-4 and TRBJ2-3, with 7 bases fitting TRBD2. The junction had 6 bases not matched to a gene; V was cut back by 6 bases and J by 6 bases. The CDR3 spans 13 residues. Per germline, CDR1 MRHNA and CDR2 SNTAGT.